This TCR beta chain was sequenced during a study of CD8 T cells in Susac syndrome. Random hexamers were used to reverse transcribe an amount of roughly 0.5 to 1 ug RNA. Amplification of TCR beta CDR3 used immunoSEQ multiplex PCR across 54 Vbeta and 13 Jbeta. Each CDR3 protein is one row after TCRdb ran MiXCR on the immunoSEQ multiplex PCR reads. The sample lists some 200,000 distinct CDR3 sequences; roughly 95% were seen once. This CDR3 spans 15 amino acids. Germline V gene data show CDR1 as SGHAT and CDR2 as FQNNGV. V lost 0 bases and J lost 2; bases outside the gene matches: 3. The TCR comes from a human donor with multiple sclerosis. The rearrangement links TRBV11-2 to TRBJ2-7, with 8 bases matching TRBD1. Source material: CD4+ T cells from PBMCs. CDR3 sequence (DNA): TGTGCCAGCAGCTTAGACAGGGGGCTAGCCTACGAGCAGTACTTC. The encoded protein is CASSLDRGLAYEQYF.